Described below is a single T cell receptor beta chain sequence and its context. The source of the sample is a study of control samples from healthy donors and cancer patients. Generated by immunoSEQ multiplex PCR, the TCRdb table keeps only in-frame clones and is missing some. The repertoire holds tens of thousands of clones, with around nine tenths as singletons. V lost 2 bases, J lost 3 bases, and 8 bases lay in between. Germline V gene data show CDR1 as GTSNPN and CDR2 as SVGIG (reference sequence). The CDR3 covers 13 residues. This TCR came from a young man with colorectal cancer. The chain has TRBV30 and TRBJ1-5, with D unclear. The source material was PBMCs. As DNA, the CDR3 is TGTGCCTGGAGTAGGATTTCCAATCAGCCCCAGCATTTT. This codes for CAWSRISNQPQHF. Variable domain in full (rest from reference TRBV30 and TRBJ1-5): SQTIHQWPATLVQPVGSPLSLECTVEGTSNPNLYWYRQAAGRGLQLLFYSVGIGQISSEVPQNLSASRPQDRQFILSSKKLLLSDSGFYLCAWSRISNQPQHFGDGTRLSIL.